This is a list of T cell receptor beta chains from one sample in a study of glioma-infiltrating T cells. MiXCR, applied by TCRdb to the multiplex PCR reads, yields one record per CDR3 protein. The data hold more than 350,000 distinct CDR3 sequences, with around 38% observed a single time. Sequencing input: glioma tissue, nonneoplastic brain tissue, or PBMCs (not recorded which). These receptors originate from a human donor with low-grade glioma or glioblastoma, undergoing nonglioma brain surgery, or in good health (not recorded which). The CDR3 runs from the conserved cysteine through the conserved F or W. D genes are given only for firm matches. A clone size is listed for some rows: how often the clone was seen (once, few, many), or a class if it is expanded.

V gene	clone size	D gene	J gene	CDR3 length	CDR3 protein	CDR3 DNA
TRBV7-2	few	.	TRBJ1-2	14	CASSLAAGAEGYTF	TGTGCCAGCAGCTTAGCGGCGGGGGCGGAGGGCTACACCTTC
TRBV28	many	TRBD1	TRBJ2-3	13	CASRPSDRGREYF	TGTGCCAGCAGACCTTCAGACAGGGGGCGTGAGTATTTT
TRBV19	.	.	TRBJ1-2	14	CASSSPPGPGGYTF	TGTGCCAGTAGTAGCCCCCCCGGCCCGGGCGGCTACACCTTC
TRBV5-4	few	.	TRBJ2-3	13	CASAAFGTDTQYF	TGTGCCAGCGCCGCATTTGGGACAGATACGCAGTATTTT
TRBV20-1	few	.	TRBJ1-4	14	CSARGWQSNEKLFF	TGCAGTGCTAGAGGCTGGCAAAGTAATGAAAAACTGTTTTTT
TRBV4-1	.	.	TRBJ2-3	18	CASNRGSWASRGTDTQYF	TGCGCCAGCAACCGAGGTTCGTGGGCTAGTCGCGGCACAGATACGCAGTATTTT
TRBV29-1	.	.	TRBJ1-1	12	CSVGSGNTEAFF	TGCAGCGTTGGGTCTGGGAACACTGAAGCTTTCTTT
TRBV20-1	.	TRBD2	TRBJ2-3	15	CSARALAGGPDTQYF	TGCAGTGCTAGAGCACTAGCGGGAGGGCCGGATACGCAGTATTTT
TRBV6-1	many	.	TRBJ2-5	13	CASSPGRLETQYF	TGTGCCAGCAGCCCGGGACGTCTGGAGACCCAGTACTTC
TRBV6-2/TRBV6-3	many	TRBD1	TRBJ1-1	22	CASSYPRSINSDRTHRGTEAFF	TGTGCCAGCAGTTACCCCCGTTCGATCAATTCCGACAGGACCCACAGGGGTACTGAAGCTTTCTTT
TRBV18	.	.	TRBJ1-5	15	CASSQSTNSNQPQHF	TGTGCCAGCTCACAGTCGACGAATAGCAATCAGCCCCAGCATTTT
TRBV6-6	.	.	TRBJ2-5	12	CASSPVGETQYF	TGTGCCAGCAGCCCTGTGGGAGAGACCCAGTACTTC
TRBV6-2/TRBV6-3	.	.	TRBJ1-1	13	CTSTVTGPTEALF	TGTACCAGCACCGTGACAGGTCCCACTGAAGCTTTATTT
TRBV15	.	TRBD2	TRBJ2-7	15	CATSRGGGGGYEQYF	TGTGCCACCAGCAGAGGCGGCGGGGGGGGCTACGAGCAGTACTTC
TRBV4-2	many	.	TRBJ1-4	11	CASSQEEKLFF	TGTGCCAGCAGCCAAGAGGAAAAACTGTTTTTT
TRBV20-1	many	.	TRBJ2-1	16	CSAPLGAGRTGNEQFF	TGCAGTGCTCCCCTTGGGGCGGGGAGGACGGGCAATGAGCAGTTCTTC
TRBV20-1	many	.	TRBJ1-5	15	CSARDPGASNQPQHF	TGCAGTGCTAGAGATCCGGGCGCGAGCAATCAGCCCCAGCATTTT
TRBV7-2	many	.	TRBJ1-1	13	CASLQRGNTEAFF	TGTGCCAGTTTACAGCGGGGGAACACTGAAGCTTTCTTT
TRBV4-1	few	.	TRBJ1-1	15	CASSQARALGAEAFF	TGCGCCAGCAGCCAAGCGAGGGCGCTCGGGGCTGAAGCTTTCTTT
TRBV7-9	.	TRBD1	TRBJ2-2	13	CASRKTGVGELFF	TGTGCCAGCAGAAAGACAGGGGTCGGGGAGCTGTTTTTT
TRBV6-1	.	.	TRBJ1-2	13	CATQWTPGSGYTF	TGTGCCACCCAGTGGACACCGGGTAGTGGCTACACCTTC
TRBV20-1	few	TRBD2	TRBJ2-1	14	CGAESGGSYNEQFF	TGCGGTGCTGAGAGCGGGGGATCCTACAATGAGCAGTTCTTC
TRBV28	.	.	TRBJ1-5	11	CASSPSGPQHF	TGTGCCAGCAGTCCCTCCGGGCCCCAGCATTTT
TRBV27	few	.	TRBJ2-7	12	CASKGSSYEQYF	TGTGCCAGCAAGGGCAGCTCCTACGAGCAGTACTTC
TRBV7-9	few	.	TRBJ2-5	12	CASSRALETQYF	TGTGCCAGCAGCCGAGCCTTAGAGACCCAGTACTTC
TRBV4-3	.	TRBD1	TRBJ2-3	15	CASSRQGAGADTQYF	TGCGCCAGCAGCCGTCAGGGGGCCGGGGCAGATACGCAGTATTTT
TRBV2	.	.	TRBJ2-1	14	CASREPGTYNEQFF	TGTGCCAGCAGGGAACCGGGCACCTACAATGAGCAGTTCTTC
TRBV4-1	.	.	TRBJ1-5	14	CASSLDTSRQPQHF	TGCGCCAGCAGCCTGGACACTAGTCGTCAGCCCCAGCATTTT
TRBV28	.	TRBD2	TRBJ2-3	17	CASSLGTSGLSTDTQYF	TGTGCCAGCAGTTTAGGGACTAGCGGGCTTAGCACAGATACGCAGTATTTT
TRBV6-1	many	.	TRBJ2-5	11	CASTSSETQYF	TGTGCCAGCACCTCTTCGGAGACCCAGTACTTC